This T cell receptor (beta chain) appears in the sequencing data of a study of blood T cell repertoires in COVID-19. Whole-study context: COVID-19 samples from acute and convalescent phases originated in the United States, Italy and Spain.

Libraries were prepared by immunoSEQ multiplex PCR; TCRdb keeps only in-frame clonotypes and omits some of them. The profile covers a few hundred thousand clones, with around 90% appearing a single time and 3.5% to 4.5% taken by the ten largest. This CDR3 has 16 amino acids. The V gene's germline CDR1 is LNHDA and CDR2 SQIVND (reference sequence). V lost 5 bases and J 3 bases, leaving 17 bases between the germline ends. Researchers sorted participants into cohorts using their self-reported clinical history. Sequencing was done on a sample of PBMCs or T cells enriched from blood (not recorded which). V is TRBV19 and J is TRBJ1-5; D unresolved. This TCR derives from a woman in her late teens or twenties with acute COVID-19. CDR3: CASSYVFGTTNQPQHF. For the CDR3, the DNA is TGTGCCAGTAGTTACGTCTTCGGTACCACCAATCAGCCCCAGCATTTT.